One T cell receptor (beta chain) is described in this entry. This clonotype has only one observation. Its antigen specificity is not known. No much larger clone is present one base from it, and per-base qualities are unavailable. Support from one read is weak. These data originate in a study of CD8 T cells in Susac syndrome (dated by TCRdb to about 2019). About the study as a whole: The study used repertoire sequencing to test whether antigen drove CD8+ T cell activation and differentiation in Susac syndrome.

On the study overall, not on this receptor specifically: The number of individuals in the TCR sequencing and HLA analysis was recognized as being relatively small.

Peripheral blood CD8+ and CD4+ T cells from healthy donors, Susac syndrome patients and multiple sclerosis patients were profiled by high-throughput TCR beta sequencing. Healthy donors were included as age- and sex-matched controls. Bulk CD8+ and CD4+ T cells were purified by magnetic negative isolation, whereas CD8+ TEMRA cells were enriched by FACS. Blood was drawn into EDTA tubes, processed within 24 hours, and PBMCs were isolated by density gradient centrifugation. PBMCs intended for TCR sequencing were cryopreserved in liquid nitrogen and thawed later in a water bath at 37 degrees C. The sorted or isolated CD4+, CD8+ and CD8+ TEMRA cells had a purity of 90% or higher. RNA was extracted using the RNeasy kit, and roughly 0.5 to 1 microgram was reverse transcribed with random hexamers. The immunoSEQ multiplex PCR assay, covering 54 Vbeta and 13 Jbeta segments, was used to amplify TCR beta CDR3 regions. To correct PCR amplification bias, a synthetic template baseline was used for both primer optimization and computational correction. The paper's processing steps were these. Reads were assigned to V, D and J genes according to IMGT and analyzed in immunoSEQ Analyzer, with only productive sequences retained. Clonality was computed as one minus Shannon entropy normalized by log2 of the number of productive unique sequences. For each patient and control, public and private clones were evaluated among the 100 most prevalent clones. Susac-specific clones were defined as absent from healthy and MS cohorts, around 980 published viral clones and other ImmuneACCESS disease sequences. The public reads were reanalyzed by TCRdb: fastp trimming at Q25, MiXCR alignment, in-frame beta chains only. Identical CDR3 protein sequences are pooled into one entry, listed with their most common genes and DNA. It is TCRdb's table, rather than the study itself, that gives the V and J calls and clone size. The sample includes approximately 150,000 distinct CDR3 sequences, with about 90% observed a single time. 0.065% to 0.085% of the sample is held by the ten biggest clonotypes.

V and J are trimmed by 5 bases and 2 bases, and the gene matches miss 21 bases of the junction. The germline V gene supplies CDR1 SGHVS and CDR2 FNYEAQ. The CDR3 contains 19 residues, cysteine and phenylalanine counted. Solely the CDR3 DNA is kept, with 57 bases framed from the first base. What was sequenced was CD4+ T cells from PBMCs. The clonotype comes from a human donor in good health. The chain uses TRBV7-6 and TRBJ2-7; 7 bases in the junction line up with TRBD1. The CDR3 sequence is CASSPKTVRQGVKPYEQYF. The DNA reads TGTGCCAGCAGCCCGAAAACAGTGAGACAGGGAGTAAAACCCTACGAGCAGTACTTC.